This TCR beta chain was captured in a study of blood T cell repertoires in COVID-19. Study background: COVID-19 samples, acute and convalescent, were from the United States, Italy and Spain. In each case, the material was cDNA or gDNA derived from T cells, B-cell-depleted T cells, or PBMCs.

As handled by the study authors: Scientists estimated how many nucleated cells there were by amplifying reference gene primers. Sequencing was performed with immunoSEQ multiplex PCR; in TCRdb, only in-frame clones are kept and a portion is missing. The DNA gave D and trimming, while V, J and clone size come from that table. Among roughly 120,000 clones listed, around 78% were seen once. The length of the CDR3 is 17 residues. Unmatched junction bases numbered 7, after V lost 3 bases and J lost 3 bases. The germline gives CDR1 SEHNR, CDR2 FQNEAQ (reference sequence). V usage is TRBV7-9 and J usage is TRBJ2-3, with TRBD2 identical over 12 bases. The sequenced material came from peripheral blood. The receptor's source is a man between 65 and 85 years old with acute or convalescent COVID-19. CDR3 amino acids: CASSLRLAGGPTDTQYF. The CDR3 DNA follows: TGTGCCAGCAGCTTGCGGCTAGCGGGGGGGCCGACAGATACGCAGTATTTT.